Given below is one T cell receptor beta chain in context. The antigen is not known. This sample is drawn from a study of radiation and T cells in renal cell carcinoma. Sequencing used immunoSEQ multiplex PCR; TCRdb keeps in-frame clones, though not all of them. The sample consists of roughly 3,500 clones, approximately 83% of them appearing once. Germline V gene data show CDR1 as MGHDK and CDR2 as SYGVNS. CDR3 length equals 16 residues. Trimming left V 4 bases short and J 2 bases short, with 15 bases between. Treatment indicated: treatment-naive control, cytoreductive nephrectomy. Treatment-naive patients without radiation supplied the control tumors at nephrectomy. Study results and caveats: Only small tumor regions of around 1 g were sampled. Dominant CDR3 motifs were more common in irradiated tumors than controls. Compared with controls, irradiated tumors showed greater TCR clonality.

The rearrangement joins TRBV25-1 to TRBJ1-5; D unresolved. This receptor was obtained from a man aged 45-65 years with renal cell carcinoma. The material was tumor tissue, obtained from a patient whose treatment was nephrectomy without radiotherapy. Here the CDR3 reads CASSGPSAFGNQPQHF. The CDR3 nucleotides are TGTGCCAGCAGTGGTCCTAGCGCCTTCGGCAATCAGCCCCAGCATTTT.